Sequencing of this T cell receptor (beta chain) was carried out in a study of cytomegalovirus exposure and HLA in healthy donors. Overall study findings and caveats: In a later analysis, DRB1 alleles had the most associated TCRs; HLA-C alleles the fewest. There were reportedly fewer N-insertions in an Asian-associated ancestry cluster than the approximately 700-donor mean, in a later analysis.

V lost 6 bases, J lost 7 bases, and 16 bases lay in between. Germline CDR1 is MNHEY and CDR2 is SVGAGI. The CDR3 runs 13 residues. PCR amplification relied on 60 Vbeta primers (plus 13 Jbeta primers). Data came from immunoSEQ multiplex PCR; TCRdb stores just in-frame clones and leaves some out. Its table lists some 180,000 clones. In regard to this clone: Its antigen is undetermined.

This chain connects TRBV6-5 to TRBJ2-7; D is uncertain. This receptor was identified in a man aged 25-40 years in good health and CMV-seronegative. Sequences were obtained from PBMCs. CDR3 protein: CASRLLKTGEQYF. CDR3 bases: TGTGCCAGCAGACTCCTAAAAACTGGTGAGCAGTACTTC.